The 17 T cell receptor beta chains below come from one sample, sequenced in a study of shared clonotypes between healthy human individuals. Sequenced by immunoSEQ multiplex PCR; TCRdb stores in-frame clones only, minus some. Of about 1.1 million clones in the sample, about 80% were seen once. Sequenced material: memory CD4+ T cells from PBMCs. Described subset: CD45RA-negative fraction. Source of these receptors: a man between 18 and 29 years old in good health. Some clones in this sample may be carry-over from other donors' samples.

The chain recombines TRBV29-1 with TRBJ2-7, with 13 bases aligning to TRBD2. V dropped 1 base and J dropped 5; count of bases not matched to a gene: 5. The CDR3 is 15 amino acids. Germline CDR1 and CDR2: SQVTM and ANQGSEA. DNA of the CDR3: TGCAGCGTTGAAGGGACTAGCGGGAGAAGGGACGAGCAGTACTTC. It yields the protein CSVEGTSGRRDEQYF.

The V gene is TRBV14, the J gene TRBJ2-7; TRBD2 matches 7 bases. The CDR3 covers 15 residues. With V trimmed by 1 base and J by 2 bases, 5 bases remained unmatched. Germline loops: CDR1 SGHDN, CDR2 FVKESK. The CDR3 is CASSQVQRGPYEQYF. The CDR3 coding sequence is TGTGCCAGCAGCCAAGTACAGCGGGGCCCCTACGAGCAGTACTTC. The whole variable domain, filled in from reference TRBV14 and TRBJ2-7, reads EAGVTQFPSHSVIEKGQTVTLRCDPISGHDNLYWYRRVMGKEIKFLLHFVKESKQDESGMPNNRFLAERTGGTYSTLKVQPAELEDSGVYFCASSQVQRGPYEQYFGPGTRLTVT.

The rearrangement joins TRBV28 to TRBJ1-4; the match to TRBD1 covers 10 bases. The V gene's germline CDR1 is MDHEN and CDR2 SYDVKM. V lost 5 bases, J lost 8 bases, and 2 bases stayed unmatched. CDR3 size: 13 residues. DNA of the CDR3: TGTGCCAGCAGTCTGGGACAGGGGGAAAAACTGTTTTTT. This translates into CASSLGQGEKLFF.

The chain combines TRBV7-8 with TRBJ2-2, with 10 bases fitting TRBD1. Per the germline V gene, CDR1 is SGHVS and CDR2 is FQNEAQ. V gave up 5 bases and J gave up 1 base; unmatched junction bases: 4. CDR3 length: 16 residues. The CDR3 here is CASSPRDRGNTGELFF. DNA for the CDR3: TGTGCCAGCAGCCCGCGGGACAGGGGGAACACCGGGGAGCTGTTTTTT.

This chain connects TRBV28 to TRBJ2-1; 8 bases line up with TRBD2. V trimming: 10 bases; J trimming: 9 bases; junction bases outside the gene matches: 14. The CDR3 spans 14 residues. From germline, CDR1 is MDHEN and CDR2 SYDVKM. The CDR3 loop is CATGRAGSFGEQFF. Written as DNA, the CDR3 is TGTGCCACCGGGAGGGCCGGGTCGTTCGGTGAGCAGTTCTTC.

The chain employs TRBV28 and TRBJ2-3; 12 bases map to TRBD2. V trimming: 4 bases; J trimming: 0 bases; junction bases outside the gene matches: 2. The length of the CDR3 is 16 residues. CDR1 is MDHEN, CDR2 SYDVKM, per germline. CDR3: CASSSGTSGSTDTQYF. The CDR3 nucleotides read TGTGCCAGCAGTTCAGGGACTAGCGGGAGCACAGATACGCAGTATTTT.

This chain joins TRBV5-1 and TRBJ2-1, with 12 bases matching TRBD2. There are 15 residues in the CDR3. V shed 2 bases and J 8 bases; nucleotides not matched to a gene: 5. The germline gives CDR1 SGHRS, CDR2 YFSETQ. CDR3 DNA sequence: TGCGCCAGCAGCTTAGGACTAGCGGGAATCTATGAGCAGTTCTTC. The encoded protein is CASSLGLAGIYEQFF.

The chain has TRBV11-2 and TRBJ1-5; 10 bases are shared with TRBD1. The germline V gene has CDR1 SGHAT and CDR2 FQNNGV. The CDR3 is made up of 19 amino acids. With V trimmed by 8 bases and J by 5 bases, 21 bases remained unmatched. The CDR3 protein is CASLNPGTGEEIEDQPQHF. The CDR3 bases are TGTGCCAGCCTAAATCCCGGGACAGGGGAAGAGATCGAGGATCAGCCCCAGCATTTT. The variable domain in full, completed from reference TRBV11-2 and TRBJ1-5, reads EAGVAQSPRYKIIEKRQSVAFWCNPISGHATLYWYQQILGQGPKLLIQFQNNGVVDDSQLPKDRFSAERLKGVDSTLKIQPAKLEDSAVYLCASLNPGTGEEIEDQPQHFGDGTRLSIL.

The CDR3 is CASSVDGVGEGQYF. Here the CDR3 DNA reads TGTGCCAGCAGCGTAGACGGGGTGGGAGAAGGGCAGTACTTC. The chain recombines TRBV9 with TRBJ2-7, with D possibly matching TRBD2 (5 bases). CDR1 is SGDLS and CDR2 is YYNGEE in the germline V gene. The ends were cut back, 0 bases at V and 9 bases at J, with 16 bases in the middle. The CDR3 is 14 amino acids.

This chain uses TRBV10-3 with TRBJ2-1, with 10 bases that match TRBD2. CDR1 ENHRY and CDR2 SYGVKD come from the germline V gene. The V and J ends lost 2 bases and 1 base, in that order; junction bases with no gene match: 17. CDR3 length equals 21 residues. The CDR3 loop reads CAISEPAPGKREGRSYNEQFF. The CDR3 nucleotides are TGTGCCATCAGTGAGCCGGCCCCGGGCAAGCGGGAGGGAAGGTCCTACAATGAGCAGTTCTTC.

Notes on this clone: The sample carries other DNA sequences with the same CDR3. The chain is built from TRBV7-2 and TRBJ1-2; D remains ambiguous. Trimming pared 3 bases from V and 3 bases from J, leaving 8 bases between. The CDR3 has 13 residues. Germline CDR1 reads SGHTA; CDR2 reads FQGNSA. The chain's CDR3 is CASSLDPDYGYTF. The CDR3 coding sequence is TGTGCCAGCAGCTTGGACCCGGACTATGGCTACACCTTC.

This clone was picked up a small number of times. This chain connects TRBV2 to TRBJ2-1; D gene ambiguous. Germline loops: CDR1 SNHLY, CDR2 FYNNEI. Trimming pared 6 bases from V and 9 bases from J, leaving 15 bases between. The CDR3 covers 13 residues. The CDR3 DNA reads TGTGCCAGCAGGCCCACCCCAGCTGGTGAGCAGTTCTTC. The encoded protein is CASRPTPAGEQFF.

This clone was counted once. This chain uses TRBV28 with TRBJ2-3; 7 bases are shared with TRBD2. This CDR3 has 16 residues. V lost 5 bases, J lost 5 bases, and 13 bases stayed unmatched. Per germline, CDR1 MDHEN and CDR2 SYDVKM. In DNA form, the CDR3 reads TGTGCCAGCAGTACTCTAGCGGCCCCTGCTTTAGATACGCAGTATTTT. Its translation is CASSTLAAPALDTQYF.

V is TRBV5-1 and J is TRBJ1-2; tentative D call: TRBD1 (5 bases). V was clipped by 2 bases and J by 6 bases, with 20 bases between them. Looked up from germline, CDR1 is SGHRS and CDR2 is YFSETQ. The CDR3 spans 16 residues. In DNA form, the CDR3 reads TGCGCCAGCAGCTTTTCTCAGGGAAGGAGGCGGGATGGCTACACCTTC. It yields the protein CASSFSQGRRRDGYTF. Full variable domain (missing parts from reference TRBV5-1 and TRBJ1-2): KAGVTQTPRYLIKTRGQQVTLSCSPISGHRSVSWYQQTPGQGLQFLFEYFSETQRNKGNFPGRFSGRQFSNSRSEMNVSTLELGDSALYLCASSFSQGRRRDGYTFGSGTRLTVV.

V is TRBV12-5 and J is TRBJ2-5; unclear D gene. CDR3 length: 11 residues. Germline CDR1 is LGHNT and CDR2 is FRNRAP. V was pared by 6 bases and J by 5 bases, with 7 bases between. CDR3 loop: CASGPQETQYF. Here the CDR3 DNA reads TGTGCTAGTGGCCCCCAGGAGACCCAGTACTTC.

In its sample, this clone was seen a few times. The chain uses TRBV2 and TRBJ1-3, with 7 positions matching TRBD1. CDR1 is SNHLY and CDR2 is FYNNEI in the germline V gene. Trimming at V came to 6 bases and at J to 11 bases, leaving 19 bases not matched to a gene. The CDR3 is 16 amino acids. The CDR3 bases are TGTGCCAGCAGCGTATTGGGACAGCCTCTGGAAACTGCCATATATTTT. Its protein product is CASSVLGQPLETAIYF.

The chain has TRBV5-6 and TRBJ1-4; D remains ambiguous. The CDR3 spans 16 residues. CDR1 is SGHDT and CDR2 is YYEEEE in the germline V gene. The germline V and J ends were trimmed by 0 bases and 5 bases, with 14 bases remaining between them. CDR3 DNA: TGTGCCAGCAGCTTGGCCCTCTCGGGCCTAAATGAAAAACTGTTTTTT. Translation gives CASSLALSGLNEKLFF.